This TCR beta chain was recovered during a study of STAT3 mutations in large granular lymphocyte leukemia (dated by TCRdb to between 2018 and 2021). Background for the entire study: Canonical activating STAT3 mutations were detected in roughly half of the longitudinally sequenced T-LGLL patients. One or more immunosuppressive therapy regimens were given to more than half of T-LGLL patients, and hematologic response was seen in around 40% of the treated patients. Serial deep sequencing of TCRbeta CDR3 and STAT3 was performed in patients with T-cell large granular lymphocyte leukemia to reconstruct clonal hierarchy and dynamics. From an initial cohort of 207 LGL patients, approximately 17 representative T-LGLL cases were selected for longitudinal TCRbeta and STAT3 sequencing. For each patient, sequencing was performed at an average of 4 time points, with a range of 2 to 8 samplings. As controls, the study also included longitudinal sequencing of a couple of patients with natural killer LGL leukemia.

An Illumina MiSeq was used to sequence the TCRbeta libraries, yielding an average of about 40,773 productive templates per sample. TCRbeta CDR3 libraries were generated with the immunoSEQ assay using multiplex PCR amplification. Turning to the authors' computational methods: Repertoire diversity was computed as previously defined, with values near 0 indicating extremely monoclonal samples. TCRdb provides this immuneACCESS table in a form limited to in-frame rearrangements. Some clones are lacking; in checked studies, under half of them reflect an unresolved V gene, and why the rest are absent is not known. The DNA was the basis for D and trimming; V, J and clone size are from that table. The sample records some 30,000 clones, about 90% of which are singletons. More than 9.5% of the sample is taken by the ten largest. Overall study outcomes, separate from this receptor: The burden of the dominant TCR clone was higher than the STAT3 mutant burden in several patients, which suggests that the STAT3 mutation arose secondarily inside a clone that had already expanded. Since codominant clonotypes persisted in some patients, a small but highly pathogenic clone may have gone undetected. The linking of therapy response to changes in TCR clonal burden was complicated by variable intervals between samplings and differing treatment regimens. All T-LGLL patients had at least one immunodominant TCRbeta clonotype, and roughly half had multiple immunodominant subclonotypes. TCR clonotype switching after therapy was observed in about 35% of the 18 patients, and all newly emerging clones were found to be STAT3 wild type. Because no samples were available when a clone first appeared, clonal expansion was inferred from samplings taken at other points.

The same DNA, extracted from blood mononuclear cells, served for both TCR sequencing and STAT3 sequencing. Taken from cysteine to phenylalanine, the CDR3 has 12 residues. Only the CDR3 region is kept as DNA, spanning 36 bases read in frame from base 1. CDR1 and CDR2 (SGDLS, YYNGEE) derive from the germline V gene. At the junction V is shortened by 4 bases and J by 4 bases; bases outside the gene matches: 1. Comments on this clone: Its antigen is still unknown. No much larger clone exists at a distance of one base, and base qualities are not known.

The clonotype comes from a man in his 60s with T-cell large granular lymphocyte leukemia. Some clones in this sample may be carry-over from other donors' samples. The age is the age at diagnosis. The sequenced sample consisted of peripheral blood mononuclear cells. Recombination linked TRBV9 to TRBJ2-5, and TRBD2 matches 7 of the central bases. The CDR3 region has the sequence CASSRGGETQYF. The nucleotide sequence reads TGTGCCAGCAGCCGCGGGGGAGAGACCCAGTACTTC.